This TCR beta chain was captured by sequencing in a study of PD-1 blockade in classical Hodgkin lymphoma. Study summary: Patients were infused with nivolumab 3 mg/kg every 2 weeks. Points from the study as a whole: With CD4+ cells, TCR diversity rose significantly by C4D1, but not with CD8+ cells. Undefined causes, possibly disease activity or prior therapy, underlie the repertoire differences.

With regard to this clone: Its antigen remains unknown.

Brentuximab vedotin exposure varied, and every patient relapsed after autologous stem cell transplantation. Complete response, partial response or progressive disease constituted the best response categories observed. Repertoires were generated with immunoSEQ multiplex PCR, while TCRdb's copy carries only in-frame clones and drops some. The table has about 40,000 clones, about 89% seen once; the top ten hold roughly 9%. V was shortened by 6 bases and J by 6 bases, with 23 bases between the two germline ends. The germline gives CDR1 MNHEY, CDR2 SMNVEV (reference sequence). The CDR3 spans 16 residues. This specimen was peripheral blood mononuclear cells (PBMCs), taken at baseline. The sequence was obtained from a human donor with classical Hodgkin lymphoma. This chain links TRBV27 with TRBJ1-2; D gene unclear. This CDR3 reads CASSDNYRVQRNGYTF. The CDR3 nucleotides read TGTGCCAGCAGCGACAACTACCGGGTCCAACGGAATGGCTACACCTTC.